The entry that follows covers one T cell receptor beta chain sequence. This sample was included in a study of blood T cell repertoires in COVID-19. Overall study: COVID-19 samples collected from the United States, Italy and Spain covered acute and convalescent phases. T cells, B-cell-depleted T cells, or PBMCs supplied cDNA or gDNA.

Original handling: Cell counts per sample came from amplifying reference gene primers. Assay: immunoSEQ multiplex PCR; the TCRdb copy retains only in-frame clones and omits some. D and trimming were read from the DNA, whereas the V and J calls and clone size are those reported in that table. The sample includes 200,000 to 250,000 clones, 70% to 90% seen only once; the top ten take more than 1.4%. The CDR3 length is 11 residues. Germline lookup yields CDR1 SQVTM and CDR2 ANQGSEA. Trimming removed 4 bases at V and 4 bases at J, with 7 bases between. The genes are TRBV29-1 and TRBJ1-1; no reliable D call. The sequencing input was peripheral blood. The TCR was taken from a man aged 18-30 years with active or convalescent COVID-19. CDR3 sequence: CSVGSFTEAFF. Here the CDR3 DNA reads TGCAGCGTTGGGAGTTTCACTGAAGCTTTCTTT.